This T cell receptor beta chain originates from a study of T cells expressing NK-cell markers. Study overall: Eight donors were sequenced, of whom seven were HCMV-seropositive, while the remaining one was HCMV-seronegative.

Study results and caveats: About 1.0-8% of CD8+ T cells in more than five donors belonged to dominant NKG2C+ clonotypes. These clonotypes, the leaders elsewhere, also led the CD3+CD56-NKG2C+ fraction in a few donors. Evidence did not settle whether expanded NKG2C+ T cell clones targeted HCMV.

Comment on this clonotype: Its target is not known.

Reanalyzing the 5' RACE reads, TCRdb keeps one entry per CDR3 protein, without DNA. Here the sample table reports about 460,000 distinct CDR3 sequences. CDR3 length: 15 amino acids. CDR1 and CDR2 from the germline V gene are KGHDR and SFDVKD. The clonotype comes from a woman aged 50 to 60 in good health. This chain uses TRBV24-1 with TRBJ2-5. Specimen: blood T cells: a sorted CD56 or NKG2C T cell subset, CD4+ or CD8+ T cells, or bulk PBMC T cells (not recorded which). The CDR3 loop is CATSDLNPREETQYF.